The 22 T cell receptor beta chains below all came from one sample that was sequenced in a study of T cell responses to AZD1222 COVID-19 vaccine. Measured with immunoSEQ multiplex PCR; TCRdb has only the in-frame clones, and not every one. The table includes more than 100,000 clones, 70% to 90% detected once. The sample here was peripheral blood, taken on day 0 of AZD1222 vaccination. The origin of the receptors is an adult in good health.

J is TRBJ2-3 and V is TRBV11-2; D is unclear. The ends were cut back, 3 bases at V and 6 bases at J, with 10 bases in the middle. This CDR3 has 13 residues. CDR1 is SGHAT, CDR2 FQNNGV, per germline. For the CDR3, the DNA is TGTGCCAGCAGCTTCGTGGAATGGGATACGCAGTATTTT. Protein product: CASSFVEWDTQYF.

The chain's CDR3 is CASSQGQKLFF. In nucleotides, the CDR3 is TGTGCCAGCAGTCAAGGACAAAAACTGTTTTTT. The chain recombines TRBV28 with TRBJ1-4; D is undetermined. Trimming pared 5 bases from V and 9 bases from J, leaving 7 bases between. CDR3 size: 11 residues. In germline, CDR1 is MDHEN, CDR2 SYDVKM.

The V and J genes are TRBV19 and TRBJ1-1, with D unclear. Germline lookup yields CDR1 LNHDA and CDR2 SQIVND (reference sequence). This CDR3 has 13 residues. V was shortened by 4 bases and J by 11 bases, with 17 bases between the two germline ends. CDR3 DNA: TGTGCCAGTAGTACCCGCGTTGATTCGACGGCTTTCTTT. This gives the protein CASSTRVDSTAFF.

The rearrangement uses TRBV3-1 (or the pseudogene TRBV3-2) and TRBJ2-1, with D maybe TRBD1 (5 bases). The germline CDR1 and CDR2 sequences are LGHDT and YNNKEL (reference sequence). Trimming removed 4 bases at V and 5 bases at J, with 15 bases between. The CDR3 sequence is 15 residues long. Here the CDR3 DNA reads TGTGCCAGCAGCCGCCCATCCGCACAGGACAATGAGCAGTTCTTC. Translating gives CASSRPSAQDNEQFF.

V is TRBV28 and J is TRBJ2-5, with TRBD2 matching over 8 bases. This CDR3 region has 16 residues. Losses at the gene ends were 6 bases for V and 0 bases for J; bases not matched to a gene: 9. Germline CDR1 is MDHEN and CDR2 is SYDVKM. DNA for the CDR3: TGTGCCAGCAGACCTAGCGGGCGCATCAACCAAGAGACCCAGTACTTC. Amino acid sequence: CASRPSGRINQETQYF.

The CDR3 here is CASSAGTGGTGELFF. The DNA of the CDR3 is TGTGCCAGCAGTGCCGGGACAGGGGGCACCGGGGAGCTGTTTTTT. The V gene is TRBV27, the J gene TRBJ2-2, with TRBD1 identical over 11 bases. The CDR3 extends over 15 amino acids. The germline CDR1 and CDR2 sequences are MNHEY and SMNVEV (reference sequence). Trimming took 5 bases from V and 4 from J; bases not matched to a gene: 3.

The gene calls are TRBV19 and TRBJ2-4; the D gene is possibly TRBD1 (5 bases). This CDR3 contains 16 residues. V lost 0 bases and J 1 base, leaving 10 bases between the germline ends. The germline gives CDR1 LNHDA, CDR2 SQIVND (reference sequence). DNA for the CDR3: TGTGCCAGTAGTATAGATAAAAGACAGGCCAAAAACATTCAGTACTTC. It specifies CASSIDKRQAKNIQYF.

The gene calls are TRBV7-9 and TRBJ1-6; weak D call: TRBD1 (6 bases). Germline loops: CDR1 SEHNR, CDR2 FQNEAQ (reference sequence). This CDR3 has 14 amino acids. V was shortened by 3 bases and J by 7 bases, with 10 bases between the two germline ends. This chain's CDR3 is CASSLDSGNSPLHF. CDR3 coding DNA: TGTGCCAGCAGCTTGGACAGCGGGAATTCACCCCTCCACTTT.

The chain carries TRBV3-1 (or the pseudogene TRBV3-2) and TRBJ2-1; TRBD2 matches 15 bases. The CDR3 runs to 17 residues. Germline-derived CDR1 and CDR2 are LGHDT and YNNKEL (reference sequence). Trimming took 4 bases from V and 2 from J; bases not matched to a gene: 3. The CDR3 DNA follows: TGTGCCAGCAGCCCGGGACTAGCGGGAGGCCCCTACAATGAGCAGTTCTTC. This translates into CASSPGLAGGPYNEQFF.

The rearrangement links TRBV10-3 to TRBJ2-7, with 8 bases matching TRBD1. This CDR3 is built from 14 residues. Germline values: CDR1 ENHRY, CDR2 SYGVKD. V lost 2 bases to trimming and J lost 6 bases; unmatched junction nucleotides: 6. CDR3 DNA sequence: TGTGCCATCAGTGAGCCTGGACAGGGATCCGAGCAGTACTTC. It is translated as CAISEPGQGSEQYF.

The chain links TRBV2 to TRBJ1-1; TRBD1 matches 7 bases. Germline V gives CDR1 SNHLY, CDR2 FYNNEI. After removal of 6 bases from V and 6 bases from J, the junction contained 7 bases not matched to a gene. The CDR3 spans 13 residues. CDR3 bases: TGTGCCAGCAGGGCGACAGGGTTGGCTGAAGCTTTCTTT. It specifies CASRATGLAEAFF.

This clone was found once. The chain carries TRBV7-9 and TRBJ2-1; D not certain. The CDR3 runs to 15 residues. The V end lost 4 bases, the J end lost 0 bases, and 10 bases lay between the germline ends. CDR1 and CDR2 (germline): SEHNR, FQNEAQ (reference sequence). CDR3 nucleotides: TGTGCCAGCAGCTCCACACAGTCCTCCTACAATGAGCAGTTCTTC. Its protein product is CASSSTQSSYNEQFF. Using reference TRBV7-9 and TRBJ2-1 for the parts outside the CDR3, the full variable domain is DTGVSQNPRHKITKRGQNVTFRCDPISEHNRLYWYRQTLGQGPEFLTYFQNEAQLEKSRLLSDRFSAERPKGSFSTLEIQRTEQGDSAMYLCASSSTQSSYNEQFFGPGTRLTVL.

The chain uses TRBV10-2 and TRBJ2-1; possible D gene TRBD1, 6 bases. Trimming pared 3 bases from V and 4 bases from J, leaving 13 bases between. CDR1 and CDR2 from the germline V gene are WSHSY and SAAADI. The CDR3 consists of 15 residues. The CDR3 region has the DNA TGCGCCAGCAGTGATCCAGGGACAAGATACAATGAGCAGTTCTTC. It is translated as CASSDPGTRYNEQFF.

The genes are TRBV9 and TRBJ2-7; D gene ambiguous. This CDR3 contains 13 residues. V gave up 3 bases and J gave up 5 bases, with 12 bases separating them. Germline CDR1 is SGDLS and CDR2 is YYNGEE. CDR3 loop: CASSAGPKDEQYF. In DNA, the CDR3 is TGTGCCAGCAGCGCCGGCCCTAAGGACGAGCAGTACTTC.

The J gene is TRBJ1-2, the V gene TRBV5-1; the match to TRBD1 covers 8 bases. CDR1 is SGHRS and CDR2 is YFSETQ in the germline V gene. Germline trimming cut 4 bases from V and 8 bases from J; bases unmatched to any gene: 16. This CDR3 is 16 amino acids long. CDR3 sequence reads: CASSPTYGQGVKGYTF. In nucleotides, the CDR3 is TGCGCCAGCAGCCCAACCTATGGACAGGGAGTAAAGGGCTACACCTTC.

The chain links TRBV6-1 to TRBJ1-3, with D hard to call. Trimming took off 1 base at V and 2 bases at J, with 9 bases between the two ends. CDR3 length: 15 amino acids. The germline V gene encodes CDR1 MNHNS and CDR2 SASEGT. For the CDR3, the DNA is TGTGCCAGCAGTGAAGAAGCCGGGGCTGGAAACACCATATATTTT. Amino acids: CASSEEAGAGNTIYF.

The V call is TRBV24-1, the J call TRBJ2-5; TRBD2 agrees at 7 bases. V shed 1 base, J shed 5 bases, and the junction held 9 bases outside the gene matches. The CDR3 has 16 residues. The V gene's germline CDR1 is KGHDR and CDR2 SFDVKD. CDR3 protein: CATSDFRAGAGETQYF. The CDR3 DNA sequence: TGTGCCACCAGTGATTTTCGGGCGGGAGCGGGGGAGACCCAGTACTTC.

This chain links TRBV7-6 with TRBJ2-1; 7 nucleotides align to TRBD2. Germline V gene sequence: CDR1 SGHVS, CDR2 FNYEAQ. This CDR3 comprises 17 residues. V lost 3 bases and J lost 7; bases outside the gene matches: 15. The CDR3 protein is CASSFPPSSGETNEQFF. Here the CDR3 DNA reads TGTGCCAGCAGCTTCCCTCCCTCTAGCGGTGAGACTAATGAGCAGTTCTTC. Supplemented by reference TRBV7-6 and TRBJ2-1, the full variable domain reads GAGVSQSPRYKVTKRGQDVALRCDPISGHVSLYWYRQALGQGPEFLTYFNYEAQQDKSGLPNDRFSAERPEGSISTLTIQRTEQRDSAMYRCASSFPPSSGETNEQFFGPGTRLTVL.

This chain joins TRBV28 and TRBJ1-1, with a tentative D call TRBD1 (5 bases). The CDR3 sequence is 14 residues long. The ends were cut back, 0 bases at V and 4 bases at J, with 9 bases in the middle. The germline gives CDR1 MDHEN, CDR2 SYDVKM. CDR3 loop: CASSLWGRGTEAFF. For the CDR3, the DNA is TGTGCCAGCAGTTTATGGGGGAGGGGCACTGAAGCTTTCTTT.

The table lists this clone with a count of one. The rearrangement joins TRBV3-1 (or the pseudogene TRBV3-2) to TRBJ2-7, with 10 bases identical to TRBD2. V shed 1 base, J shed 4 bases, and the junction held 7 bases outside the gene matches. This CDR3 contains 16 residues. In germline, CDR1 is LGHDT, CDR2 YNNKEL (reference sequence). CDR3 in DNA: TGTGCCAGCAGCCAAGTTTATAGCGGGAGGTCGTACGAGCAGTACTTC. It specifies CASSQVYSGRSYEQYF.

The chain links TRBV11-2 to TRBJ2-5, with D unclear. The CDR3 consists of 11 residues. Trimming removed 5 bases at V and 4 bases at J, with 5 bases between. Germline V gene data show CDR1 as SGHAT and CDR2 as FQNNGV. The CDR3 loop reads CASSPGETQYF. CDR3 bases: TGTGCCAGCAGCCCCGGAGAGACCCAGTACTTC. Complete variable domain (other parts from reference TRBV11-2 and TRBJ2-5): EAGVAQSPRYKIIEKRQSVAFWCNPISGHATLYWYQQILGQGPKLLIQFQNNGVVDDSQLPKDRFSAERLKGVDSTLKIQPAKLEDSAVYLCASSPGETQYFGPGTRLLVL.

The J gene is TRBJ1-6, the V gene TRBV10-1; 7 bases align to TRBD1. The trim removed 2 bases at V and 0 bases at J, leaving 13 bases unmatched. CDR3 size: 20 residues. Germline V gene lookup returns CDR1 WNHNN and CDR2 SYGVQD (reference sequence). CDR3 region: CASSEIIPTGAVSYNSPLHF. DNA for the CDR3: TGCGCCAGCAGTGAGATAATCCCAACAGGGGCCGTCTCCTATAATTCACCCCTCCACTTT.